These 3 T cell receptor beta chains originate from one sample sequenced in a study of cytomegalovirus exposure and HLA in healthy donors. The PCR employed 60 Vbeta primers together with 13 Jbeta primers. The repertoire was sequenced with immunoSEQ multiplex PCR; TCRdb's copy has only in-frame clones and lacks some. Altogether about 130,000 clones are present, around 83% being singletons, with the ten largest covering over 1%. Sequenced sample: PBMCs. These TCRs come from a human donor in good health.

On this clone itself: The junction and the germline gene differ at one end; a read error may be behind it. The chain's CDR3 is CSSSFPSGGSRSYEQYF. Here the CDR3 DNA reads TGTTCCAGCAGCTTCCCTAGCGGGGGATCTCGCTCCTACGAGCAGTACTTC. J is TRBJ2-7 and V is TRBV7-9; 10 positions agree with TRBD2. The CDR3 contains 17 residues. Germline lookup yields CDR1 SEHNR and CDR2 FQNEAQ (reference sequence).

The V and J genes are TRBV30 and TRBJ2-1; TRBD2 matches 12 bases. Per the germline V gene, CDR1 is GTSNPN and CDR2 is SVGIG (reference sequence). The junction had 6 bases not matched to a gene; V was cut back by 1 base and J by 5 bases. The CDR3 totals 16 residues. The CDR3 is CAWSGGLAGGDNEQFF. CDR3 in DNA: TGTGCCTGGAGTGGGGGCCTAGCGGGGGGGGACAATGAGCAGTTCTTC.

The chain recombines TRBV7-2 with TRBJ2-3, with 9 bases matching TRBD2. V shed 3 bases, J shed 2 bases, and the junction held 12 bases outside the gene matches. The CDR3 totals 18 residues. Germline assignment: CDR1 SGHTA and CDR2 FQGNSA. CDR3 protein: CASSFLHSLAGHTDTQYF. The CDR3 DNA reads as TGTGCCAGCAGCTTTCTCCATTCACTAGCGGGCCACACAGATACGCAGTATTTT.